This TCR beta chain came from a study of T cell changes during pregnancy in multiple sclerosis. Germline V gene sequence: CDR1 SGHDT, CDR2 YYEEEE. The CDR3 extends over 15 amino acids. The V end lost 3 bases, the J end lost 1 base, and 13 bases lay between the germline ends. Measured with immunoSEQ multiplex PCR; TCRdb has only the in-frame clones, and not every one. Of more than 90,000 clones in the sample, 75% to 95% were seen once. This rearrangement joins TRBV5-6 to TRBJ1-1; D might be TRBD1 (5 bases). This sequence originates from a female donor with multiple sclerosis, enrolled in a pregnancy study. Source: peripheral blood, taken in the second trimester of pregnancy. The DNA for the CDR3 is TGTGCCAGCAGCTCAGGGCCCGCTGGGAACACTGAAGCTTTCTTT. This encodes CASSSGPAGNTEAFF.